This T cell receptor beta chain was recorded in a study of beta chain features in type 1 diabetes. Expressed TCRB transcripts were sequenced because the entire RNA isolate underwent reverse transcription. Using immunoSEQ multiplex PCR, the repertoire was profiled, and TCRdb retains in-frame clones only, with some absent. The data show about 640,000 clones, roughly 12% seen once. Purity exceeding 95% was reached by all sorted populations. This clone turned up a few times. Its specificity is not known. The CDR3 loop spans 16 amino acids. Trimming removed 2 bases from V and 1 base from J, with 9 bases in between. The germline V gene encodes CDR1 LGHNA and CDR2 YSLEER. Overall study results and limits: Significant though moderate, a shortening of TCRB CDR3s appeared in all four CD4+ subsets of Type 1 diabetes patients.

This rearrangement joins TRBV4-3 to TRBJ2-6; possibly TRBD2 for D (5 bases). Sequenced: naive CD4+ T cells from blood. The clonotype was recovered from a man aged 25-40 years with type 1 diabetes. CDR3 sequence: CASSQLAGSGANVLTF. The CDR3 DNA reads TGCGCCAGCAGCCAACTAGCAGGTTCTGGGGCCAACGTCCTGACTTTC.